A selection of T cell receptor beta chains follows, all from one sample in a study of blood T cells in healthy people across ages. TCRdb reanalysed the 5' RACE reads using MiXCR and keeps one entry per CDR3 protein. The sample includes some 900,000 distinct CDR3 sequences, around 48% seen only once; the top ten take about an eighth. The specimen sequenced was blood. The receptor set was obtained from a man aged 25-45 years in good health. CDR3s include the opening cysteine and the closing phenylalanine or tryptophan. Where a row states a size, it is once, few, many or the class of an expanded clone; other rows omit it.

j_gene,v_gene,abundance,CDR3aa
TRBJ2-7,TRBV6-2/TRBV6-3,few,CASRYTSGVSYEQYF
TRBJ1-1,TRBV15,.,CATSREWPGSYVDTEAFF
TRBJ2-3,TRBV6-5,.,CASSYQTATSTDTQYF
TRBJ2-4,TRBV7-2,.,CASSLGRVLAKNIQYF
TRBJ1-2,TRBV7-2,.,CAGSTGPLYGYTF
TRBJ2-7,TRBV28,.,CATLPNGSSYEQYF
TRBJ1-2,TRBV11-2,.,CASSLHGTLNYGYTF
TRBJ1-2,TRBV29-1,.,CSVEGQGGGGYTF
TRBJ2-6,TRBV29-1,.,CSAEGFDRSSGANVLTF
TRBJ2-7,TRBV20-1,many,CSASPGGEQYF
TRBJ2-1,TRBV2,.,CAGTANNEQFF
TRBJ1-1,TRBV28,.,CASRRAGQGAREAFF
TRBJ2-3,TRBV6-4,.,CASSDSPDRGAGTQYF
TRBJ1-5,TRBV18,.,CASTLSGSNQPQHF
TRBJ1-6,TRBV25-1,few,CASSEGARANSPLHF
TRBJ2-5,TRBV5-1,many,CASSTGLPQETQYF
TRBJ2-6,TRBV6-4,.,CASSEVGFGANVLTF
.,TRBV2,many,CASSPAGTRTGEQYF
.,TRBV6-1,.,CASSEADPAPAGEQYF
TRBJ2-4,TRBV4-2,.,CASSQELIGEGYKNIQYF
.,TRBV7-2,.,CASSLVGLSSYNEQYF
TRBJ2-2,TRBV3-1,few,CASSLDRPANTGELFF
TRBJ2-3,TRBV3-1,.,CASSQEDQITDTQYF
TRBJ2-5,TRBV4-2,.,CASSQTNLAGGQETQYF
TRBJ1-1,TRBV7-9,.,CASNQQASNTEAFF
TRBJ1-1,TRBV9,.,CASSAAPGQMNTEAFF
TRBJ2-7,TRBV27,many,CASSFRTGSEQYF
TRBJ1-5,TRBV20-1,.,CSARGDNTYNQPQHF
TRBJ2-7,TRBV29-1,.,CSVLGVGGGYEQYF
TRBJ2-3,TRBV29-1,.,CSAGPGTSGGLTDTQYF
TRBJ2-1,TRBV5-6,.,CASSLTSFGNEQFF
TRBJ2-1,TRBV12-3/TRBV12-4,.,CASSRGGSGTVHGQFF
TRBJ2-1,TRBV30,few,CAWSPRDRAGNEQFF
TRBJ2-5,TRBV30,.,CAWSVDSGAQETQYF
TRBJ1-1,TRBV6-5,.,CASSSSGHLNTEAFF
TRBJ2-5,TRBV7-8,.,CASSSLRGMETQYF
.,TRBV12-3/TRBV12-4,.,CASSLSGQGPETQYF
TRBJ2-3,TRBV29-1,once,CSVRTPRDTQYF
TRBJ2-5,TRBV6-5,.,CASSYSRGERPDQKTQYF
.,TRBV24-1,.,CATSDNRRSYNEQYF
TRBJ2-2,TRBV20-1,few,CSARPDRDTGELFF
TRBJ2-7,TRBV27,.,CATQGGSSYEQYF
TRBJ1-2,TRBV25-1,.,CASSEGLNYGYTF
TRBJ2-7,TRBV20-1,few,CSAPGTELYEQYF
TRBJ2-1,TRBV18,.,CASSPGAQGYNEQFF
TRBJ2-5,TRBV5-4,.,CASSRGGERQETQYF
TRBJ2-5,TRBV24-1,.,CATSDIGTQYF
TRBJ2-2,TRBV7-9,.,CASSPRDRGFGGGELFF
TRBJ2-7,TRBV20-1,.,CSARGRNYEQYF
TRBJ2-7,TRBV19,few,CASSRRDSSYEQYF
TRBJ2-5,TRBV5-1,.,CASSPGSESQTQYF
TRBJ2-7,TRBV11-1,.,CASSGAGFDYEQYF
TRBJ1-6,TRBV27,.,CASSLSGGPPLHF
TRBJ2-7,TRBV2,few,CASSEGLAGGGYEQYF
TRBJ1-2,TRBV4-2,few,CASKVIGDYGYTF
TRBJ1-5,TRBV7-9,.,CASSWGQGVSSQPQHF